Below, one T cell receptor (beta chain) is given with its context. The data were obtained in a study of control samples from healthy donors and cancer patients. Per germline, CDR1 LGHDT and CDR2 YNNKEL (reference sequence). The CDR3 consists of 17 residues. Unmatched junction bases numbered 14, after V lost 4 bases and J lost 4 bases. The method was immunoSEQ multiplex PCR; TCRdb's version includes in-frame clones alone and lacks a portion of them. The table lists 200,000 to 250,000 clones, just under 95% of them singletons. The sequence came from a man aged 45 to 65 in good health. The chain is built from TRBV3-1 (or the pseudogene TRBV3-2) and TRBJ1-2; 8 nucleotides match TRBD1. Sequenced sample: blood. The CDR3 DNA sequence: TGTGCCAGCAGCCTTGGACAGGGCCCAGGAGTCGGCTATGGCTACACCTTC. This codes for CASSLGQGPGVGYGYTF.